This T cell receptor (beta chain) was documented in a study of blood T cell repertoires in COVID-19. Participants were placed into cohorts based on the clinical history they reported. Symptom resolution, clearance, or two negative PCRs marked the recovered donors of Cohort 3. Details on this clone: Other nucleotide sequences in the sample specify the same CDR3.

This CDR3 comprises 13 residues. In germline, CDR1 is LGHDT, CDR2 YNNKEL (reference sequence). V was clipped by 4 bases and J by 2 bases, with 8 bases between them. Using immunoSEQ multiplex PCR, the repertoire was profiled, and TCRdb retains in-frame clones only, with some absent. Of 390,000 or so clones listed, roughly four fifths are singletons. This chain connects TRBV3-1 (or the pseudogene TRBV3-2) to TRBJ1-2; D remains ambiguous. The sequenced sample was PBMCs or T cells enriched from blood (not recorded which). The receptor was isolated from a woman aged 50 to 60 who had recovered from COVID-19. This chain's CDR3 is CASSPASNYGYTF. CDR3 coding DNA: TGTGCCAGCAGCCCTGCAAGCAACTATGGCTACACCTTC.